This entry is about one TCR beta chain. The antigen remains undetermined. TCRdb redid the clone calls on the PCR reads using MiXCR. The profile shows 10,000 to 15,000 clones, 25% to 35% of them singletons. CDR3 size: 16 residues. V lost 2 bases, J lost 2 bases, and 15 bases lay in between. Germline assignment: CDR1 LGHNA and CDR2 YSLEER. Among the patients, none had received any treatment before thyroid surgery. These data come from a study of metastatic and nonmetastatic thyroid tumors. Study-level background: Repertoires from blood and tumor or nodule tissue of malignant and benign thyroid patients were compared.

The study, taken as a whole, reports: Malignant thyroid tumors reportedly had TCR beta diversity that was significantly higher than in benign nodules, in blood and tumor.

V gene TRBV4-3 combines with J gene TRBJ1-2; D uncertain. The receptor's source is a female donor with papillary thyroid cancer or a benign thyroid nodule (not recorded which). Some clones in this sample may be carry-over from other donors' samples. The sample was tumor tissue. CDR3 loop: CASSQNPLWGNYGYTF. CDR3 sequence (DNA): TGCGCCAGCAGCCAAAATCCTCTATGGGGAAACTATGGCTACACCTTC.